The text below deals with one T cell receptor beta chain. Under the authors' procedure: From reference gene primer amplification, estimates of nucleated cell counts were derived. Sequenced by immunoSEQ multiplex PCR; TCRdb stores in-frame clones only, minus some. That table supplies the V and J calls and clone size; D and trimming were determined from the DNA. This table holds around 47,000 clones, about 81% found once. These data originate in a study of blood T cell repertoires in COVID-19. As for the study in general: Donors in the United States, Italy and Spain gave samples during acute or convalescent COVID-19. PBMCs, B-cell-depleted T cells, or T cells were the source of the cDNA or gDNA that made up the material.

Looked up from germline, CDR1 is LNHDA and CDR2 is SQIVND (reference sequence). The CDR3 length is 14 residues. The V gene end was trimmed by 3 bases and the J gene end by 3 bases; junction bases not matched to a gene: 1. The receptor was derived from a human donor in a cohort sampled during active COVID-19. V is TRBV19 and J is TRBJ2-2, with 7 bases identical to TRBD1. The sequenced material came from peripheral blood. CDR3 amino acids: CASSMGQYTGELFF. The CDR3 DNA reads as TGTGCCAGTAGTATGGGACAGTACACCGGGGAGCTGTTTTTT.